The rows below give T cell receptor beta chains drawn from one sample of a study of tumor and adjacent non-tumor tissue in lung cancer. In TCRdb, the multiplex PCR reads were re-called with MiXCR into one record per CDR3 protein. The table lists 90,000 to 100,000 distinct CDR3 sequences, 80% of them singletons, with around 30% in the top ten. What was sequenced was distant non-tumor lung tissue. These receptors originate from a man in his 60s with small cell lung cancer. Both conserved end residues are part of each CDR3. Clone size is stated in some rows and not others, as once, few, many or a class when expanded.

clone_size	v_call	j_call	cdr3_aa
once	TRBV4-1	TRBJ2-7	CASSFDRLYEKYF
NA	TRBV6-2/TRBV6-3	TRBJ2-7	CACSSWDRGYERYF
NA	TRBV10-3	TRBJ2-1	CAVRETIGGSSYNEQFF
NA	TRBV11-2	TRBJ2-5	CASSLVAGLLIKQETQHF
NA	TRBV2	TRBJ2-3	CVSRGLVASGDTQYF
few	TRBV11-3	TRBJ2-7	CASSLETCYEQYF
NA	TRBV6-6	TRBJ1-6	CASSGQSIGSPFHF
NA	TRBV4-2	TRBJ2-2	CGSKLAGDDGGELFF
once	TRBV6-6	TRBJ2-6	CASSLQASGANVLAF
NA	TRBV20-1	TRBJ1-2	CSAREETGSDYTF
NA	TRBV12-3/TRBV12-4	TRBJ2-1	CASSPVSAPSNEQLF
NA	TRBV11-2	TRBJ2-1	CAGNLGGQGRNEQFF
few	TRBV5-1	TRBJ1-4	CASRRTGLGEKLFF
NA	TRBV11-1	TRBJ2-1	CVSSSESRTSRSGNEQFF
NA	TRBV12-3/TRBV12-4	TRBJ2-5	CTSSPYSGGKETQYF
once	TRBV4-2	TRBJ2-1	CASSQESYLDVRGLNKQFF
many	TRBV7-9	TRBJ2-7	CASSRGTPPEQYF
many	TRBV7-8	TRBJ2-7	CASSPQGRIYEQYF
NA	TRBV6-5	TRBJ2-1	CASSYLVWGLADYEQFF
NA	TRBV11-2	TRBJ2-3	CANSLEGSNTQYF
few	TRBV28	TRBJ2-2	CASSTRGTGEPFF
NA	TRBV29-1	TRBJ1-4	CSAWTGCVEKLLF
NA	TRBV12-3/TRBV12-4	TRBJ1-1	CASRDMGQTEALF
NA	TRBV10-1	TRBJ2-2	CASSESETGAGELFF
NA	TRBV5-4	TRBJ1-1	CANSFSGNAEAFF
few	TRBV20-1	TRBJ2-1	CSARGQTGLGYNKQFF
NA	TRBV11-3	TRBJ2-3	CASNQREEWDTQYF
NA	TRBV29-1	TRBJ2-5	CNASRAGGETQCF
NA	TRBV5-4	TRBJ2-5	CANSLEFFQETQYF
NA	TRBV5-5	TRBJ2-3	CVCSLEGPSTDTQYF
NA	TRBV20-1	TRBJ2-1	CSAGYRDRGHHNELFF
NA	TRBV6-5	TRBJ2-5	CASSYREPQETHYF
once	TRBV29-1	TRBJ2-1	CSVDGGLAGGSSYNVQFF
many	TRBV28	TRBJ2-3	CASSSLAGATTDTQYF
NA	TRBV24-1	TRBJ1-5	CATSDGRNQAQHF
many	TRBV5-1	TRBJ2-3	CASSQTSGRARDTQYF
NA	TRBV29-1	TRBJ1-1	CSGTEGGNTEAFF
few	TRBV11-2	TRBJ2-1	CASQNRQGDNEQSF
NA	TRBV6-2/TRBV6-3	TRBJ2-1	CASSYSSYNEKFF
NA	TRBV5-4	TRBJ1-1	CGSSLQQGGWNTEAFF
NA	TRBV5-5	TRBJ2-1	CASCGLGISSYNEQFF
few	TRBV20-1	TRBJ2-1	CSARPFSGSPSYNEQFF
few	TRBV20-1	TRBJ2-3	CSARGGLAGFGDTQYF
NA	TRBV6-6	TRBJ2-1	CASSFQGQRVAGNEQFF
NA	TRBV4-2	TRBJ2-6	CASIQDAGGHSGAKVLTF
many	TRBV20-1	TRBJ2-5	CSAPLSETQYF
NA	TRBV20-1	TRBJ1-5	CSSKTAWVYQPQHF
NA	TRBV6-2/TRBV6-3	TRBJ2-3	CATFPWGIETETQYF
NA	TRBV12-3/TRBV12-4	TRBJ2-7	CASSLDSGAERYF
once	TRBV6-5	TRBJ2-1	CTSTMASGSTYNEQFF
many	TRBV5-4	TRBJ2-2	CASSPSTSGANTGELFF
NA	TRBV12-3/TRBV12-4	TRBJ1-5	CVSSVGPLGSQHF
NA	TRBV6-1	TRBJ2-7	CASARGGDSTNEQYF
NA	TRBV4-2	TRBJ2-7	CASSQGRTGVYEQCF